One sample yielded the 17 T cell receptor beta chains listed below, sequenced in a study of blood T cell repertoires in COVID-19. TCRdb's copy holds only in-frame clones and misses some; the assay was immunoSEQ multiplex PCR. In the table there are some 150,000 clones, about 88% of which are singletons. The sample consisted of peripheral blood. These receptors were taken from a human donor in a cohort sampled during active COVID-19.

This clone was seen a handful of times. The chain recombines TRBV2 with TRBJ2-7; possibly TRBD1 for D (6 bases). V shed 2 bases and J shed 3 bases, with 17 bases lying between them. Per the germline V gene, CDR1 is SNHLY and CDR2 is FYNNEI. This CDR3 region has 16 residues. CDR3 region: CASSETLRQGFYEQYF. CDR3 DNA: TGTGCCAGCAGTGAAACCCTTAGGCAGGGGTTCTACGAGCAGTACTTC.

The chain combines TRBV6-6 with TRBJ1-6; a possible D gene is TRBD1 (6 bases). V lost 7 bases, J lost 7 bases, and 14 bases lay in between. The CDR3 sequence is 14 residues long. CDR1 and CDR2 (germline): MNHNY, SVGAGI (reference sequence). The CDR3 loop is CASNLDSANSPLHF. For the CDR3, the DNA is TGTGCCAGCAACCTGGACAGCGCAAATTCACCCCTCCACTTT.

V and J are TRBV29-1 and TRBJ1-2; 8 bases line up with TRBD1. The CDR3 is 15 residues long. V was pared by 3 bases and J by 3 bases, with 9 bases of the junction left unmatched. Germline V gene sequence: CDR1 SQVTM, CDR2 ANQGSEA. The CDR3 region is CSVELGTGSYYGYTF. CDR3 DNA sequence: TGCAGCGTTGAGTTGGGGACAGGTTCCTACTATGGCTACACCTTC. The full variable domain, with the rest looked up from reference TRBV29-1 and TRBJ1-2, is SAVISQKPSRDICQRGTSLTIQCQVDSQVTMMFWYRQQPGQSLTLIATANQGSEATYESGFVIDKFPISRPNLTFSTLTVSNMSPEDSSIYLCSVELGTGSYYGYTFGSGTRLTVV.

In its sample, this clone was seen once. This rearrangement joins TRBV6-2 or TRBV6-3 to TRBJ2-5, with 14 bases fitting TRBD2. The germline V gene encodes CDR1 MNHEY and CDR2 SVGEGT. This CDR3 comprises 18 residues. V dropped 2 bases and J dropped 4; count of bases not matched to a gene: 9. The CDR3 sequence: CASSYPGTSGGRPETQYF. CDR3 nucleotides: TGTGCCAGCAGTTACCCTGGGACTAGCGGGGGCCGCCCAGAGACCCAGTACTTC.

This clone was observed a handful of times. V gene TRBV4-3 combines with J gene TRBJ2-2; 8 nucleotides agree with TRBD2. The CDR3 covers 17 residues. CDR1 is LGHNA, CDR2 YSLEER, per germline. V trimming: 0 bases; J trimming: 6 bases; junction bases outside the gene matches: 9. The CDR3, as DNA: TGCGCCAGCAGCCAAGATTTCAGCGGGAGTAGCGCCGGGGAGCTGTTTTTT. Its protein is CASSQDFSGSSAGELFF.

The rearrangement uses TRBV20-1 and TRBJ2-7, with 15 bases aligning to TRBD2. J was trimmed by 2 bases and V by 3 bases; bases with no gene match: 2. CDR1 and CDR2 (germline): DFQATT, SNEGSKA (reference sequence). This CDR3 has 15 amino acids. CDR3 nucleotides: TGCAGTGCTAGTGGGACTAGCGGGGGGACCTACGAGCAGTACTTC. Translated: CSASGTSGGTYEQYF.

CDR3 nucleotide sequence: TGTGCCAGCCAGGGTAGCACCGACCGCCCGAACTATGGCTACACCTTC. It codes for CASQGSTDRPNYGYTF. The chain uses TRBV5-4 and TRBJ1-2, with D possibly being TRBD1 (5 bases). The CDR3 loop spans 16 amino acids. From germline, CDR1 is SGHNT and CDR2 YYREEE (reference sequence). V was pared by 7 bases and J by 2 bases, with 21 bases between.

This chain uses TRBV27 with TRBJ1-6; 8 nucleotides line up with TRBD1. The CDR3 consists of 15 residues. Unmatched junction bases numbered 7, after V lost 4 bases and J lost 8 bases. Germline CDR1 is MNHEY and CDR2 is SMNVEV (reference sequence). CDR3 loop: CASSWRTGYDSPLHF. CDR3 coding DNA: TGTGCCAGCAGTTGGCGGACAGGGTACGATTCACCCCTCCACTTT.

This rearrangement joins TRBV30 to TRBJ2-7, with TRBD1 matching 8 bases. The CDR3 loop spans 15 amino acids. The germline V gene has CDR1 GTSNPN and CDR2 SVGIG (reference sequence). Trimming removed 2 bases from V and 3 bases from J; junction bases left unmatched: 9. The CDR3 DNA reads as TGTGCCTGGAGTAGGGCCGGACAGGGTATCTACGAGCAGTACTTC. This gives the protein CAWSRAGQGIYEQYF.

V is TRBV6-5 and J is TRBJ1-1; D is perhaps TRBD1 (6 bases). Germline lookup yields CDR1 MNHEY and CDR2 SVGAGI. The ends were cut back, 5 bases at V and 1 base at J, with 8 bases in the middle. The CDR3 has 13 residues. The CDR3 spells CASSRGGNTEAFF. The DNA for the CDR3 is TGTGCCAGCAGTCGAGGGGGGAACACTGAAGCTTTCTTT.

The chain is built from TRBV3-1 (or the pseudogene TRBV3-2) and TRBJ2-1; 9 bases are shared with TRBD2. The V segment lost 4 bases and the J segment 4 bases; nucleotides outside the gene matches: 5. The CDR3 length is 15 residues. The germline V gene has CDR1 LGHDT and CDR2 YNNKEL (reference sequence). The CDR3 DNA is TGTGCCAGCAGCCCGCGGGGGGGCGTTTACAATGAGCAGTTCTTC. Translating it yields CASSPRGGVYNEQFF.

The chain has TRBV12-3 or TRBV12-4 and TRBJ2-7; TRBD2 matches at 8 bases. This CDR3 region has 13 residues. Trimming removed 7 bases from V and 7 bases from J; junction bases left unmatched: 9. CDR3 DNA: TGTGCCAGCACCAAAGCGGGGGCGTGGGAGCAGTACTTC. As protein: CASTKAGAWEQYF.

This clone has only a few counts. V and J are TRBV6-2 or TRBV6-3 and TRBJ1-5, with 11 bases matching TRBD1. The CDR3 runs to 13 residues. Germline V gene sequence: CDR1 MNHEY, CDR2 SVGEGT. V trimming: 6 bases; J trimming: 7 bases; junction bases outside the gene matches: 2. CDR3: CASSRDRGQPQHF. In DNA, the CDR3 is TGTGCCAGCAGCCGGGACAGGGGGCAGCCCCAGCATTTT.

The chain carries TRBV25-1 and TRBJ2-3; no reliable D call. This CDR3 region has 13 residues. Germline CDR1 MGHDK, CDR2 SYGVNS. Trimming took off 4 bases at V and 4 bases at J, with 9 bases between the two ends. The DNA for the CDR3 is TGTGCCAGCAGTGTACTAACGGCAGATACGCAGTATTTT. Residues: CASSVLTADTQYF.

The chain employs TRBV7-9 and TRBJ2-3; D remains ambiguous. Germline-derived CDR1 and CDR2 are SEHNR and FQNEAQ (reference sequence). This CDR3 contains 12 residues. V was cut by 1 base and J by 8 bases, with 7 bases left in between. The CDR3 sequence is CASSLERGTQYF. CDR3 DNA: TGTGCCAGCAGCTTAGAGCGCGGTACGCAGTATTTT. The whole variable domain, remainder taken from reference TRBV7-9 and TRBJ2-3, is DTGVSQNPRHKITKRGQNVTFRCDPISEHNRLYWYRQTLGQGPEFLTYFQNEAQLEKSRLLSDRFSAERPKGSFSTLEIQRTEQGDSAMYLCASSLERGTQYFGPGTRLTVL.

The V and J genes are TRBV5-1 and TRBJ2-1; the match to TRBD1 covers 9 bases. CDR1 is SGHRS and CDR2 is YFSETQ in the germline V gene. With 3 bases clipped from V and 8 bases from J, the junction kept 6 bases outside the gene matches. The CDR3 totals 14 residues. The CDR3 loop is CASSYPTGGDEQFF. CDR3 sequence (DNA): TGCGCCAGCAGCTACCCTACAGGGGGCGATGAGCAGTTCTTC.

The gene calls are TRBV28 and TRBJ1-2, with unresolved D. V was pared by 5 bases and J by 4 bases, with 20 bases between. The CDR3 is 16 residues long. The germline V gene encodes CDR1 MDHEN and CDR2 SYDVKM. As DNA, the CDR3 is TGTGCCAGCAGTATCCCCGGGCCCAGGAGGCCCTATGGCTACACCTTC. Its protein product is CASSIPGPRRPYGYTF.